This T cell receptor (beta chain) was recorded in a study of breast tumors, draining lymph nodes, adjacent tissues. CDR1 MDHEN and CDR2 SYDVKM come from the germline V gene. With V trimmed by 7 bases and J by 7 bases, 16 bases remained unmatched. The CDR3 is 16 residues long. The lymph nodes were axillary draining lymph nodes from breast cancer patients. TCRdb fed the multiplex PCR reads into MiXCR, producing one record per CDR3 protein. Among roughly 130,000 distinct CDR3 sequences listed, 15% to 20% were seen once. What was sequenced was axillary lymph node tissue. The rearrangement links TRBV28 to TRBJ1-2; 9 bases line up with TRBD1. The clonotype comes from a female donor with breast cancer. Some clones in this sample may be carry-over from other donors' samples. CDR3 sequence (DNA): TGTGCCAGCACGATGTCGCCGGGACAGGGAACGGGTGGCTACACCTTC. It codes for CASTMSPGQGTGGYTF.